The source of this TCR beta chain is a study of blood T cell repertoires in COVID-19. Study summary: From T cells, B-cell-depleted T cells, or PBMCs came the material, which was cDNA or gDNA.

Germline trimming cut 6 bases from V and 4 bases from J; bases unmatched to any gene: 12. The CDR3 loop spans 15 amino acids. Germline V gene data show CDR1 as SGDLS and CDR2 as YYNGEE. In the authors' methods: For nucleated cells, counts were estimated from reference gene primer amplification. Using immunoSEQ multiplex PCR, the repertoire was profiled, and TCRdb retains in-frame clones only, with some absent. The V and J calls and clone size are taken from that table; D and trimming were inferred from the DNA. The sample has a few hundred thousand clones, around four fifths seen once. This clone was observed a single time.

Material: peripheral blood. The receptor was derived from a man aged 60 to 69 with acute or convalescent COVID-19. This chain links TRBV9 with TRBJ1-2, with TRBD1 identical over 7 bases. Here the CDR3 DNA reads TGTGCCAGCACTCAGGCCACAGGGGACCTCTATGGCTACACCTTC. Translation: CASTQATGDLYGYTF.